This T cell receptor beta chain originates from a study of blood T cell repertoires in COVID-19. V gave up 3 bases and J gave up 4 bases, with 12 bases separating them. Germline V lookup: CDR1 KGHSH, CDR2 LQKENI. The CDR3 consists of 15 residues. The repertoire was sequenced with immunoSEQ multiplex PCR; TCRdb's copy has only in-frame clones and lacks some. Of over 50,000 clones listed, 86% are singletons. The sequenced sample consisted of peripheral blood. This receptor was taken from a human donor in a cohort sampled during active COVID-19. This chain connects TRBV18 to TRBJ2-2, with D possibly TRBD1 on 6 matching bases. CDR3 nucleotides: TGTGCCAGCTCACCCGGACAGCACGGCACCGGGGAGCTGTTTTTT. It translates to CASSPGQHGTGELFF.